One and the same sample provided the 26 T cell receptor beta chains below, sequenced in a study of blood T cells in healthy people across ages (dated by TCRdb to between 2015 and 2017). The library was obtained by 5' RACE. Instrument on record: Illumina HiSeq 2500. A second PCR of about 6 to 12 cycles was run with a J-beta primer mix and a sample-barcoded 5' primer. TCRdb passed the public sequencing reads through fastp at Q25 and MiXCR, retaining productive beta sequences. Every distinct CDR3 protein forms one entry, paired with its most common genes and DNA. This sample has roughly 1,800,000 distinct CDR3 sequences in its table, and about 50% of those were observed once. The top ten hold approximately 2.1% of the sample. Material: blood. The receptors come from a woman in her forties in good health.

The chain carries TRBV4-1 and TRBJ2-1; TRBD2 matches at 11 bases. The CDR3 is 17 amino acids. Per germline, CDR1 MGHRA and CDR2 YSYEKL. The V gene end was trimmed by 5 bases and the J gene end by 13 bases; junction bases not matched to a gene: 19. CDR3 nucleotide sequence: TGCGCCAGCAGCGATCTAGCGGGGGGTATAGGAAAGGAGACCCAGTTCTTC. It specifies CASSDLAGGIGKETQFF.

The J gene is TRBJ2-3, the V gene TRBV11-1; TRBD2 aligns across 15 bases. Germline V gene lookup returns CDR1 SGHAT and CDR2 FQDESV (reference sequence). V shed 4 bases, J shed 0 bases, and the junction held 2 bases outside the gene matches. CDR3 length equals 17 residues. CDR3 nucleotides: TGTGCCAGCAGCTCCGGGACTAGCGGGGGGAGCACAGATACGCAGTATTTT. It is translated as CASSSGTSGGSTDTQYF.

The V and J genes are TRBV6-5 and TRBJ2-1; TRBD2 might be the D (6 bases). The CDR3 consists of 16 residues. The V gene lost 0 bases and the J gene lost 6 bases, with 15 bases spanning the gap. CDR1 and CDR2 (germline): MNHEY, SVGAGI. As DNA, the CDR3 is TGTGCCAGCAGTTACTCGATGGAGGGTCTGGTCAATGAGCAGTTCTTC. Encoded protein: CASSYSMEGLVNEQFF.

This chain uses TRBV20-1 with TRBJ2-1; 11 bases are a match to TRBD1. This CDR3 has 16 residues. V trimming: 5 bases; J trimming: 13 bases; junction bases outside the gene matches: 19. Germline values: CDR1 DFQATT, CDR2 SNEGSKA (reference sequence). CDR3 amino acids: CSAGGTGGTYQETQFF. CDR3 DNA sequence: TGCAGTGCTGGGGGGACAGGGGGAACTTACCAAGAGACCCAGTTCTTC.

As to this clonotype: One junction end disagrees with the germline gene, perhaps due to a read error. J is TRBJ1-4 and V is TRBV20-1; D remains ambiguous. Germline V gene sequence: CDR1 DFQATT, CDR2 SNEGSKA (reference sequence). The CDR3 loop spans 13 amino acids. Here the CDR3 DNA reads TGCTGTGCCCCCGGGTCCCCGAATGAAAAACTGTTTTTT. As protein: CCAPGSPNEKLFF.

V and J are TRBV6-5 and TRBJ1-2; D gene unclear. V lost 8 bases and J 0 bases, leaving 16 bases between the germline ends. The CDR3 is 15 amino acids. Germline V gene lookup returns CDR1 MNHEY and CDR2 SVGAGI. The CDR3 nucleotides are TGTGCCAGCGCGCGGCAGTCCCTACCTAACTATGGCTACACCTTC. Protein: CASARQSLPNYGYTF.

To note about this clonotype: The junction shows a germline mismatch at one end, possibly a read error. V gene TRBV20-1 combines with J gene TRBJ1-5; D not certain. Looked up from germline, CDR1 is DFQATT and CDR2 is SNEGSKA (reference sequence). This CDR3 has 13 amino acids. CDR3 sequence reads: CSASLPNNQPQHF. The DNA of the CDR3 is TGCAGCGCTAGTTTACCGAACAATCAGCCCCAGCATTTT.

This rearrangement joins TRBV27 to TRBJ1-2; TRBD1 matches 7 bases. Germline loops: CDR1 MNHEY, CDR2 SMNVEV (reference sequence). This CDR3 has 15 amino acids. Trimming removed 0 bases from V and 4 bases from J; junction bases left unmatched: 5. For the CDR3, the DNA is TGTGCCAGCAGTTTATCAGGGGGCGCGATCTATGGCTACACCTTC. It encodes CASSLSGGAIYGYTF.

This clonotype was recorded a few times. The CDR3 sequence is CASSSNGEGQYF. In DNA, the CDR3 is TGTGCCAGCAGCTCTAACGGCGAGGGGCAGTACTTC. The chain links TRBV28 to TRBJ2-7, with D tentatively TRBD2 (5 bases). Germline CDR1 and CDR2: MDHEN and SYDVKM. The CDR3 contains 12 residues. V lost 6 bases to trimming and J lost 9 bases, with 15 bases between them.

This clonotype was found once. V and J are TRBV6-5 and TRBJ2-1; 9 bases are a match to TRBD2. This CDR3 region has 15 residues. Germline CDR1 and CDR2: MNHEY and SVGAGI. The V and J ends lost 6 bases and 1 base, in that order; junction bases with no gene match: 4. The CDR3 nucleotides read TGTGCCAGCAGGCGGGGGGGCGGATCCTACAATGAGCAGTTCTTC. Translated: CASRRGGGSYNEQFF.

Only a few counts were recorded for this clonotype. The chain links TRBV4-2 to TRBJ2-5; TRBD2 matches 7 bases. The germline V gene encodes CDR1 LGHNA and CDR2 YNFKEQ. CDR3 length: 15 amino acids. J lost 5 bases, V lost 2 bases, and 8 bases had no gene match. CDR3 sequence (DNA): TGTGCCAGCAGCCAACGGATAGCGGGTCAGGAGACCCAGTACTTC. It specifies CASSQRIAGQETQYF.

Concerning this clonotype: An end of the junction does not agree with germline; a read error may underlie this. This chain uses TRBV2 with TRBJ1-2; D gene uncertain. The CDR3 runs to 14 residues. Germline-derived CDR1 and CDR2 are SNHLY and FYNNEI. In nucleotides, the CDR3 is TGTGCCAGCAGTGGTCAGCAGGCTAACTATAGCTACACCTTC. Translating gives CASSGQQANYSYTF.

The sample holds one count of this clonotype. The rearrangement links TRBV20-1 to TRBJ2-5; 9 nucleotides match TRBD1. The CDR3 is made up of 14 amino acids. Germline CDR1 is DFQATT and CDR2 is SNEGSKA (reference sequence). The V segment lost 3 bases and the J segment 11 bases; nucleotides outside the gene matches: 13. CDR3 protein: CSARGDRDPNEQYF. The CDR3 DNA follows: TGCAGTGCTAGGGGGGACAGGGATCCGAATGAGCAGTACTTC.

J is TRBJ1-2 and V is TRBV27; no clear D. The CDR3 loop spans 14 amino acids. Germline V gene data show CDR1 as MNHEY and CDR2 as SMNVEV (reference sequence). V lost 7 bases and J 6 bases, leaving 18 bases between the germline ends. CDR3 nucleotide sequence: TGTGCCAGCACGTCCGCGGGCGTCGTGAATGGCTACACCTTC. It encodes CASTSAGVVNGYTF.

The chain uses TRBV4-1 and TRBJ2-3, with TRBD2 matching 8 bases. The CDR3 is made up of 17 amino acids. V shed 0 bases and J 5 bases; nucleotides not matched to a gene: 10. Per germline, CDR1 MGHRA and CDR2 YSYEKL. The CDR3 loop reads CASSQEITGGAGDTQYF. The DNA of the CDR3 is TGCGCCAGCAGCCAAGAGATCACCGGGGGGGCGGGAGATACGCAGTATTTT.

With respect to this clonotype: A read error may be the cause here, since a much bigger clone is one base away. The chain couples TRBV29-1 to TRBJ2-7; D is perhaps TRBD1 or TRBD2 (5 bases each). The V end lost 3 bases, the J end lost 5 bases, and 11 bases lay between the germline ends. CDR3 length: 12 amino acids. CDR1 is SQVTM and CDR2 is ANQGSEA in the germline V gene. The CDR3 is CSVEGDTDEQYF. The CDR3 nucleotides read TGCAGCGTTGAGGGGGATACCGACGAGCAGTACTTC.

The chain recombines TRBV5-1 with TRBJ2-5; D remains ambiguous. V was trimmed by 4 bases and J by 7 bases, leaving 14 bases between them. Germline CDR1 is SGHRS and CDR2 is YFSETQ. The CDR3 sequence is 13 residues long. The CDR3 nucleotides are TGCGCCAGCAGCAGCCCTGGCGAAGGGACCCAGTACTTC. It encodes CASSSPGEGTQYF.

J is TRBJ1-6 and V is TRBV14; the match to TRBD1 covers 8 bases. Per germline, CDR1 SGHDN and CDR2 FVKESK. Losses at the gene ends were 3 bases for V and 15 bases for J; bases not matched to a gene: 10. This CDR3 spans 14 amino acids. The CDR3 loop is CASSHQTQGAVLHF. CDR3 bases: TGTGCCAGCAGCCACCAAACTCAGGGGGCAGTCCTCCACTTT.

In its sample, this clonotype was seen a few times. The chain couples TRBV3-1 to TRBJ1-2, with D unresolved. There are 14 residues in the CDR3. With 3 bases removed from V and 0 bases from J, the gap between germline ends came to 8 bases. Looked up from germline, CDR1 is LGHDT and CDR2 is YNNKEL (reference sequence). The CDR3 sequence: CASSQWLANYGYTF. The CDR3 DNA reads as TGTGCCAGCAGCCAGTGGCTGGCTAACTATGGCTACACCTTC.

The chain carries TRBV20-1 and TRBJ2-1; D ambiguous. CDR1 and CDR2 from the germline V gene are DFQATT and SNEGSKA (reference sequence). The CDR3 contains 14 residues. V lost 4 bases and J lost 0, with 10 bases in between. CDR3 sequence reads: CSAMKDGSYNEQFF. The CDR3, as DNA: TGCAGTGCTATGAAGGATGGCTCCTACAATGAGCAGTTCTTC.

This clonotype was seen a handful of times. The chain carries TRBV6-5 and TRBJ2-5, with a tentative D call TRBD1 (5 bases). The CDR3 is 15 amino acids. Germline CDR1 MNHEY, CDR2 SVGAGI. Trimming took 8 bases from V and 4 from J, leaving 20 bases between them. In DNA form, the CDR3 reads TGTGCCAGCTCCATTGTAGGGTCAAGGGGAGAGACCCAGTACTTC. It yields the protein CASSIVGSRGETQYF.

The chain employs TRBV6-5 and TRBJ2-5, with D possibly TRBD1 on 5 matching bases. Germline-derived CDR1 and CDR2 are MNHEY and SVGAGI. The ends were cut back, 6 bases at V and 8 bases at J, with 13 bases in the middle. CDR3 size: 12 residues. CDR3 protein: CASSQNRGTQYF. The DNA for the CDR3 is TGTGCCAGCAGCCAGAATAGGGGAACCCAGTACTTC.

J is TRBJ2-1 and V is TRBV5-1; TRBD1 agrees at 8 bases. The CDR3 loop spans 16 amino acids. Germline-derived CDR1 and CDR2 are SGHRS and YFSETQ. Germline trimming cut 4 bases from V and 6 bases from J; bases unmatched to any gene: 12. The CDR3 DNA is TGCGCCAGCAGCAGAACGACAGGGGACGCAGGCAATGAGCAGTTCTTC. It translates to CASSRTTGDAGNEQFF.

This chain links TRBV12-3 or TRBV12-4 with TRBJ2-3, with D tentatively TRBD1 (6 bases). Trimming took off 6 bases at V and 3 bases at J, with 16 bases between the two ends. This CDR3 spans 15 amino acids. CDR3 protein: CASSPAPGTTDTQYF. The CDR3 DNA reads as TGTGCCAGCAGCCCAGCTCCGGGGACAACAGATACGCAGTATTTT.

The V gene is TRBV7-9, the J gene TRBJ2-1; unclear D gene. The CDR3 has 15 residues. The V end was cut by 5 bases, the J end by 1 base, with 12 bases between. The germline CDR1 and CDR2 sequences are SEHNR and FQNEAQ (reference sequence). The CDR3 bases are TGTGCCAGCAGCATTAACACCGTATCCTACAATGAGCAGTTCTTC. It codes for CASSINTVSYNEQFF.

The chain is built from TRBV20-1 and TRBJ1-5, with D tentatively TRBD1 (5 bases). In germline, CDR1 is DFQATT, CDR2 SNEGSKA (reference sequence). Trimming cost V 0 bases and J 7 bases, with 19 bases left between them. The CDR3 is 16 amino acids. The CDR3 reads CSARDQGGGLRQPQHF. The CDR3 bases are TGCAGTGCTAGAGATCAGGGTGGAGGGTTGAGGCAGCCCCAGCATTTT.